This TCR beta chain comes out of a study of control samples from healthy donors and cancer patients. CDR3 size: 16 residues. The germline V gene has CDR1 MDHEN and CDR2 SYDVKM. V lost 5 bases, J lost 7 bases, and 10 bases stayed unmatched. Only in-frame clones appear in the TCRdb table, and some are missing; sequencing was by immunoSEQ multiplex PCR. Of under 130,000 clones in the sample, about 83% are singletons; the top ten hold less than 15%. The source is a woman aged 45 to 65 in good health. The chain carries TRBV28 and TRBJ1-6; TRBD1 agrees at 8 bases. Specimen: blood. This CDR3 is CASSPFQGALNSPLHF. Here the CDR3 DNA reads TGTGCCAGCAGTCCCTTCCAGGGGGCGCTGAATTCACCCCTCCACTTT.